Below are 32 T cell receptor beta chains sequenced from a single sample in a study of blood T cell repertoires in COVID-19. Repertoires were generated with immunoSEQ multiplex PCR, while TCRdb's copy carries only in-frame clones and drops some. The sample yields under 40,000 clones, over 90% seen once. The sample consisted of peripheral blood. Receptors were obtained from a human donor in a cohort sampled during active COVID-19.

The chain carries TRBV3-1 (or the pseudogene TRBV3-2) and TRBJ2-1; D is possibly TRBD1 (6 bases). The germline gives CDR1 LGHDT, CDR2 YNNKEL (reference sequence). V was pared by 4 bases and J by 5 bases, with 15 bases between. The CDR3 runs to 15 residues. The CDR3 sequence is CASSLRGQINNEQFF. In DNA form, the CDR3 reads TGTGCCAGCAGCCTACGTGGACAGATCAACAATGAGCAGTTCTTC.

V and J are TRBV27 and TRBJ1-2; D is undetermined. CDR1 MNHEY and CDR2 SMNVEV come from the germline V gene (reference sequence). Trimming removed 0 bases at V and 1 base at J, with 12 bases between. The CDR3 has 16 amino acids. As DNA, the CDR3 is TGTGCCAGCAGTTTATCAATGGGAGAAATTAACTATGGCTACACCTTC. It specifies CASSLSMGEINYGYTF.

The V gene is TRBV2, the J gene TRBJ2-7; TRBD2 might be the D (6 bases). V was trimmed by 6 bases and J by 3 bases, leaving 18 bases between them. CDR1 and CDR2 from the germline V gene are SNHLY and FYNNEI. This CDR3 has 15 amino acids. Here the CDR3 reads CASSRTGGTRYEQYF. The DNA for the CDR3 is TGTGCCAGCAGCAGGACTGGCGGGACTCGCTACGAGCAGTACTTC. Combining the CDR3 with reference TRBV2 and TRBJ2-7 gives the whole variable domain EPEVTQTPSHQVTQMGQEVILRCVPISNHLYFYWYRQILGQKVEFLVSFYNNEISEKSEIFDDQFSVERPDGSNFTLKIRSTKLEDSAMYFCASSRTGGTRYEQYFGPGTRLTVT.

This chain connects TRBV4-1 to TRBJ2-3, with 8 nucleotides matching TRBD1. The germline V gene has CDR1 MGHRA and CDR2 YSYEKL. The ends lost 4 bases at V and 5 bases at J; junction bases unmatched: 11. The CDR3 has 16 amino acids. The CDR3 DNA reads as TGCGCCAGCAGCCGAGAACTCAGGGGGCTGGGAGATACGCAGTATTTT. This gives the protein CASSRELRGLGDTQYF.

The chain recombines TRBV5-1 with TRBJ2-3, with TRBD2 as a possible D gene (5 bases). Germline CDR1 SGHRS, CDR2 YFSETQ. CDR3 size: 15 residues. V lost 1 base to trimming and J lost 0 bases, with 9 bases between them. As DNA, the CDR3 is TGCGCCAGCAGCTTGTCCGGGGATAGCACAGATACGCAGTATTTT. Translating it yields CASSLSGDSTDTQYF. Full variable domain (remainder filled in from reference TRBV5-1 and TRBJ2-3): KAGVTQTPRYLIKTRGQQVTLSCSPISGHRSVSWYQQTPGQGLQFLFEYFSETQRNKGNFPGRFSGRQFSNSRSEMNVSTLELGDSALYLCASSLSGDSTDTQYFGPGTRLTVL.

The rearrangement uses TRBV5-1 and TRBJ2-7, with 9 nucleotides matching TRBD1. This CDR3 is built from 14 residues. V dropped 4 bases and J dropped 5; count of bases not matched to a gene: 7. From germline, CDR1 is SGHRS and CDR2 YFSETQ. CDR3 DNA: TGCGCCAGCAGCATCGACAGGGGGGTCCACGAGCAGTACTTC. Its protein product is CASSIDRGVHEQYF.

The chain links TRBV5-1 to TRBJ2-7; D gene uncertain. This CDR3 comprises 15 residues. The V gene lost 1 base and the J gene lost 4 bases, with 15 bases spanning the gap. Germline V CDR1 and CDR2: SGHRS, YFSETQ. CDR3 amino acids: CASSLLPTSQYEQYF. Written as DNA, the CDR3 is TGCGCCAGCAGCTTGTTGCCTACTTCACAGTACGAGCAGTACTTC.

This clone has a handful of counts. The CDR3 DNA sequence: TGTGCCAGCAGCCTTACCGGGACAGCTAATGAAAAACTGTTTTTT. This gives the protein CASSLTGTANEKLFF. The genes are TRBV7-3 and TRBJ1-4, with 7 bases that match TRBD1. J was trimmed by 3 bases and V by 5 bases; bases with no gene match: 6. The CDR3 length is 15 residues. Germline CDR1 SGHTA, CDR2 FQGTGA. Drawing the rest from reference TRBV7-3 and TRBJ1-4, the complete variable domain is GAGVSQTPSNKVTEKGKYVELRCDPISGHTALYWYRQSLGQGPEFLIYFQGTGAADDSGLPNDRFFAVRPEGSVSTLKIQRTERGDSAVYLCASSLTGTANEKLFFGSGTQLSVL.

The gene calls are TRBV5-6 and TRBJ2-5; no clear D gene. The V end was cut by 0 bases, the J end by 5 bases, with 8 bases between. The germline V gene has CDR1 SGHDT and CDR2 YYEEEE. The CDR3 is made up of 13 amino acids. The CDR3 is CASSLVQSETQYF. CDR3 nucleotide sequence: TGTGCCAGCAGCTTGGTACAATCGGAGACCCAGTACTTC. Full variable domain (remainder filled in from reference TRBV5-6 and TRBJ2-5): DAGVTQSPTHLIKTRGQQVTLRCSPKSGHDTVSWYQQALGQGPQFIFQYYEEEERQRGNFPDRFSGHQFPNYSSELNVNALLLGDSALYLCASSLVQSETQYFGPGTRLLVL.

This rearrangement joins TRBV24-1 to TRBJ2-1; 14 positions match TRBD2. The V gene's germline CDR1 is KGHDR and CDR2 SFDVKD. V dropped 5 bases and J dropped 4; count of bases not matched to a gene: 6. The CDR3 sequence is 17 residues long. The CDR3 DNA sequence: TGTGCCACCAGTGTCGGGACTAGCGGGAGCCAATACAATGAGCAGTTCTTC. Translation: CATSVGTSGSQYNEQFF.

The chain employs TRBV5-5 and TRBJ1-5, with D hard to call. Germline CDR1 reads SGHKS; CDR2 reads YYEKEE (reference sequence). CDR3 length: 16 residues. Trimming took 1 base from V and 0 from J, leaving 11 bases between them. CDR3 loop: CASSLSPGVSNQPQHF. The CDR3 coding sequence is TGTGCCAGCAGCTTGAGTCCTGGAGTTAGCAATCAGCCCCAGCATTTT.

The chain employs TRBV9 and TRBJ2-3; 7 bases are shared with TRBD2. V trimming: 5 bases; J trimming: 2 bases; junction bases outside the gene matches: 8. Germline CDR1 is SGDLS and CDR2 is YYNGEE. This CDR3 comprises 15 residues. CDR3 sequence: CASRPSSGNTDTQYF. CDR3 sequence (DNA): TGTGCCAGCAGACCCTCTAGCGGTAACACAGATACGCAGTATTTT.

The chain uses TRBV10-3 and TRBJ2-7; TRBD1 matches at 9 bases. Germline CDR1 and CDR2: ENHRY and SYGVKD. Trimming at V came to 2 bases and at J to 3 bases, leaving 2 bases not matched to a gene. The CDR3 totals 14 residues. The DNA for the CDR3 is TGTGCCATCAGTGAGAGGACAGGGGACTACGAGCAGTACTTC. This gives the protein CAISERTGDYEQYF.

This sequence joins TRBV7-9 and TRBJ2-2; D remains unclear. This CDR3 is built from 16 residues. The V gene lost 3 bases and the J gene lost 1 base, with 12 bases spanning the gap. Looked up from germline, CDR1 is SEHNR and CDR2 is FQNEAQ (reference sequence). CDR3 residues: CASSFRRQLNTGELFF. DNA for the CDR3: TGTGCCAGCAGCTTCAGAAGACAACTGAACACCGGGGAGCTGTTTTTT.

This chain connects TRBV30 to TRBJ2-3; 11 bases map to TRBD1. Germline V gene data show CDR1 as GTSNPN and CDR2 as SVGIG (reference sequence). V lost 4 bases, J lost 3 bases, and 9 bases stayed unmatched. The CDR3 is made up of 16 amino acids. Here the CDR3 reads CAWIWGDRGRTDTQYF. The CDR3 region has the DNA TGTGCCTGGATATGGGGGGACAGGGGGAGGACAGATACGCAGTATTTT.

This chain links TRBV18 with TRBJ1-6; possible D gene TRBD1, 6 bases. V was cut by 4 bases and J by 5 bases, with 12 bases left in between. CDR1 and CDR2 (germline): KGHSH, LQKENI. The CDR3 consists of 15 residues. Here the CDR3 DNA reads TGTGCCAGCTCACGATACAGGGAAGATAATTCACCCCTCCACTTT. This translates into CASSRYREDNSPLHF. Full variable domain (rest looked up from reference TRBV18 and TRBJ1-6): NAGVMQNPRHLVRRRGQEARLRCSPMKGHSHVYWYRQLPEEGLKFMVYLQKENIIDESGMPKERFSAEFPKEGPSILRIQQVVRGDSAAYFCASSRYREDNSPLHFGNGTRLTVT.

V usage is TRBV5-4 and J usage is TRBJ2-1; 9 bases are shared with TRBD2. V was pared by 4 bases and J by 4 bases, with 6 bases of the junction left unmatched. There are 15 residues in the CDR3. In germline, CDR1 is SGHNT, CDR2 YYREEE (reference sequence). The CDR3: CASSTGGGAYNEQFF. In DNA form, the CDR3 reads TGTGCCAGCAGCACAGGCGGGGGGGCTTACAATGAGCAGTTCTTC.

This sequence joins TRBV3-1 (or the pseudogene TRBV3-2) and TRBJ2-7, with a weak D call TRBD1 (6 bases). The V gene lost 8 bases and the J gene lost 5 bases, with 19 bases spanning the gap. Germline assignment: CDR1 LGHDT and CDR2 YNNKEL (reference sequence). This CDR3 has 14 residues. DNA of the CDR3: TGTGCCAGCCAAGGACAGATCGGTGCCGACGAGCAGTACTTC. This codes for CASQGQIGADEQYF.

This clone was recorded once. J is TRBJ2-7 and V is TRBV7-2, with 7 positions matching TRBD2. This CDR3 has 16 amino acids. After removal of 1 base from V and 3 bases from J, the junction contained 9 bases not matched to a gene. Germline CDR1 is SGHTA and CDR2 is FQGNSA. CDR3 in DNA: TGTGCCAGCAGCTTAGAAGCGGGGCTACATTACTACGAGCAGTACTTC. Amino acids: CASSLEAGLHYYEQYF.

V and J are TRBV28 and TRBJ2-5; 9 positions match TRBD2. With 4 bases clipped from V and 2 bases from J, the junction kept 11 bases outside the gene matches. CDR1 is MDHEN, CDR2 SYDVKM, per germline. This CDR3 spans 17 amino acids. Written as DNA, the CDR3 is TGTGCCAGCAGTTCTCCCACGATTAGCGGGGGACAAGAGACCCAGTACTTC. Translated: CASSSPTISGGQETQYF. Full variable domain (missing parts from reference TRBV28 and TRBJ2-5): DVKVTQSSRYLVKRTGEKVFLECVQDMDHENMFWYRQDPGLGLRLIYFSYDVKMKEKGDIPEGYSVSREKKERFSLILESASTNQTSMYLCASSSPTISGGQETQYFGPGTRLLVL.

The chain recombines TRBV24-1 with TRBJ1-5; D may be TRBD1 (5 bases). The germline CDR1 and CDR2 sequences are KGHDR and SFDVKD. The CDR3 loop spans 14 amino acids. V lost 5 bases, J lost 3 bases, and 10 bases lay in between. CDR3 loop: CATSAQGVNQPQHF. The DNA for the CDR3 is TGTGCCACCAGTGCTCAAGGGGTCAATCAGCCCCAGCATTTT.

The chain is built from TRBV27 and TRBJ1-2; D might be TRBD1 (5 bases). Trimming stripped 3 bases from V and 9 bases from J, with 17 bases between. This CDR3 region has 14 residues. From germline, CDR1 is MNHEY and CDR2 SMNVEV (reference sequence). CDR3 amino acids: CASSFSLAQGSYTF. The CDR3 nucleotides read TGTGCCAGCAGTTTTTCCTTGGCGCAGGGTAGCTACACCTTC.

J is TRBJ2-7 and V is TRBV5-4, with 7 positions matching TRBD1. Germline V lookup: CDR1 SGHNT, CDR2 YYREEE (reference sequence). The ends lost 1 base at V and 3 bases at J; junction bases unmatched: 4. There are 14 residues in the CDR3. The CDR3 DNA follows: TGTGCCAGCAGCTTGACGACAGGGTTCTACGAGCAGTACTTC. It translates to CASSLTTGFYEQYF.

The chain links TRBV28 to TRBJ2-4; TRBD1 might be the D (5 bases). CDR1 MDHEN and CDR2 SYDVKM come from the germline V gene. V was trimmed by 5 bases and J by 0 bases, leaving 11 bases between them. The CDR3 extends over 15 amino acids. The CDR3, as DNA: TGTGCCAGCAGTACCAGACAGCTAGCCAAAAACATTCAGTACTTC. Its translation is CASSTRQLAKNIQYF.

This chain uses TRBV29-1 with TRBJ2-5, with TRBD2 as a possible D gene (6 bases). The CDR3 runs to 17 residues. CDR1 is SQVTM and CDR2 is ANQGSEA in the germline V gene. Trimming shortened V by 1 base and J by 0 bases, and 18 bases separated the two germline ends. DNA of the CDR3: TGCAGCGTTGAAGGGGGTTTGGCGGGAACAAACCAAGAGACCCAGTACTTC. Translation: CSVEGGLAGTNQETQYF.

This sequence joins TRBV19 and TRBJ1-1; D ambiguous. V was trimmed by 1 base and J by 0 bases, leaving 9 bases between them. Germline lookup yields CDR1 LNHDA and CDR2 SQIVND (reference sequence). This CDR3 contains 15 residues. The CDR3 bases are TGTGCCAGTAGTATAGGAGTCTATATGAACACTGAAGCTTTCTTT. This codes for CASSIGVYMNTEAFF.

V is TRBV7-3 and J is TRBJ2-1, with 7 bases lining up with TRBD2. Germline V gives CDR1 SGHTA, CDR2 FQGTGA. After removal of 2 bases from V and 3 bases from J, the junction contained 4 bases not matched to a gene. This CDR3 region has 15 residues. CDR3 sequence (DNA): TGTGCCAGCAGCTTAGTCCGGGGGGTCTACAATGAGCAGTTCTTC. Its translation is CASSLVRGVYNEQFF.

The chain combines TRBV5-1 with TRBJ1-1; no definite D call. V dropped 0 bases and J dropped 0 bases, with 9 bases sitting between them. Germline V lookup: CDR1 SGHRS, CDR2 YFSETQ. CDR3 length equals 15 residues. CDR3 amino acids: CASSLGVRVNTEAFF. In DNA, the CDR3 is TGCGCCAGCAGCTTGGGGGTGAGGGTGAACACTGAAGCTTTCTTT.

The chain employs TRBV10-2 and TRBJ2-7; TRBD1 matches 7 bases. CDR1 is WSHSY and CDR2 is SAAADI in the germline V gene. J was trimmed by 0 bases and V by 6 bases; bases with no gene match: 8. The CDR3 totals 15 residues. Here the CDR3 DNA reads TGCGCCAGCAGCCAAGGACAGGCCGACTCCTACGAGCAGTACTTC. Encoded protein: CASSQGQADSYEQYF.

CDR3 bases: TGTGCCAGTAGTAAGGGGGAATCCTACGAGCAGTACTTC. Its protein product is CASSKGESYEQYF. This rearrangement joins TRBV19 to TRBJ2-7; D perhaps matches TRBD1 (6 bases). With 4 bases removed from V and 1 base from J, the gap between germline ends came to 8 bases. The CDR3 is 13 amino acids. CDR1 is LNHDA, CDR2 SQIVND, per germline (reference sequence).

The rearrangement uses TRBV5-1 and TRBJ2-7, with 7 positions matching TRBD1. Germline assignment: CDR1 SGHRS and CDR2 YFSETQ. The CDR3 is 14 amino acids. With 4 bases clipped from V and 0 bases from J, the junction kept 4 bases outside the gene matches. This CDR3 is CASSLGQNSYEQYF. The CDR3 DNA reads TGCGCCAGCAGCCTGGGACAGAACTCCTACGAGCAGTACTTC.

This chain links TRBV2 with TRBJ2-2; 9 bases fit TRBD1. The CDR3 contains 15 residues. V shed 6 bases, J shed 1 base, and the junction held 3 bases outside the gene matches. Germline CDR1 reads SNHLY; CDR2 reads FYNNEI. The CDR3 DNA follows: TGTGCCAGCAGAGCGGGACAGGGGAACACCGGGGAGCTGTTTTTT. Translation: CASRAGQGNTGELFF.